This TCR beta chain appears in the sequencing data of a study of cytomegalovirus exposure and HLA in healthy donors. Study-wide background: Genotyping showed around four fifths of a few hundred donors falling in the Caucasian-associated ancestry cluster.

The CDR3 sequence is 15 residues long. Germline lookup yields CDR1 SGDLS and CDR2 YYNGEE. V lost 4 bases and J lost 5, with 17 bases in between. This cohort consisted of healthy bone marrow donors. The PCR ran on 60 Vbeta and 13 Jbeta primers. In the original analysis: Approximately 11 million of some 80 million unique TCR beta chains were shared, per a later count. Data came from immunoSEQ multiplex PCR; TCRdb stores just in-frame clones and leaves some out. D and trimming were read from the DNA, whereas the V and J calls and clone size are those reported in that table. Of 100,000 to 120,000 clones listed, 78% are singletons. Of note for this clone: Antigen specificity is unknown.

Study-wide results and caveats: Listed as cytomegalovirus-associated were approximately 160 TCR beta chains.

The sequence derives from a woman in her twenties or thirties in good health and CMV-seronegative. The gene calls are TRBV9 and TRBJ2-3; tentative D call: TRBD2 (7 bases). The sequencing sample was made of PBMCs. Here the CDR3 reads CASSLPTGGQDTQYF. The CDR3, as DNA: TGTGCCAGCAGCCTTCCGACGGGGGGACAAGATACGCAGTATTTT.